Following are 23 T cell receptor beta chains from one sample sequenced in a study of T cell repertoires in cytomegalovirus infection (dated by TCRdb to the late 2010s). The treatment or condition label here, explained by the study, means: in vitro stimulation with specific CMV peptide epitopes to enrich CMV-specific T cells. The antigens for these receptors are not known. The reads were generated on an Illumina HiSeq 1500. TCRdb reprocessing: public reads trimmed at Q25 with fastp, clones called with MiXCR, in-frame beta chains kept. Merged by CDR3 protein, the rows form single entries marked with the most common genes and DNA. Within this sample are under 500,000 distinct CDR3 sequences, with under 45% of them counted one time only. Of the sample, around 45% falls within the top ten clones. Specimen: cultured PBMCs, collected from culture after CMV antigen stimulation. Receptor source: a human donor in good health (CMV status not recorded). Some clones in this sample may be carry-over from other donors' samples.

This chain connects TRBV3-1 to TRBJ2-6, with 9 bases matching TRBD1. V lost 4 bases and J lost 10; bases outside the gene matches: 5. This CDR3 is built from 14 residues. Germline CDR1 and CDR2: LGHDT and YNNKEL (reference sequence). CDR3 DNA sequence: TGTGCCAGCAGCCCGCGGGACAGGGTAAACGTCCTGACTTTC. Residues: CASSPRDRVNVLTF. The full variable domain, completed using reference TRBV3-1 and TRBJ2-6, is DTAVSQTPKYLVTQMGNDKSIKCEQNLGHDTMYWYKQDSKKFLKIMFSYNNKELIINETVPNRFSPKSPDKAHLNLHINSLELGDSAVYFCASSPRDRVNVLTFGAGSRLTVL.

The chain uses TRBV20-1 and TRBJ1-2; 11 positions agree with TRBD1. J was trimmed by 2 bases and V by 5 bases; bases with no gene match: 7. Germline CDR1 and CDR2: DFQATT and SNEGSKA (reference sequence). This CDR3 region has 15 residues. Here the CDR3 reads CSALPGQGGNYGYTF. CDR3 sequence (DNA): TGCAGTGCTCTTCCGGGACAGGGGGGGAACTATGGCTACACCTTC.

The CDR3 DNA follows: TGTGCCAGCAGCTCAAACAGGGAGGTCAGCAATCAGCCCCAGCATTTT. This encodes CASSSNREVSNQPQHF. V usage is TRBV7-3 and J usage is TRBJ1-5, with D possibly matching TRBD1 (6 bases). Looked up from germline, CDR1 is SGHTA and CDR2 is FQGTGA. V lost 4 bases to trimming and J lost 1 base, with 14 bases between them. CDR3 size: 16 residues. Using reference TRBV7-3 and TRBJ1-5 for the parts outside the CDR3, the full variable domain is GAGVSQTPSNKVTEKGKYVELRCDPISGHTALYWYRQSLGQGPEFLIYFQGTGAADDSGLPNDRFFAVRPEGSVSTLKIQRTERGDSAVYLCASSSNREVSNQPQHFGDGTRLSIL.

This clonotype was observed a few times. The V gene is TRBV6-5, the J gene TRBJ1-5; no definite D call. The V and J ends lost 10 bases and 6 bases respectively, with 22 bases between them. Germline loops: CDR1 MNHEY, CDR2 SVGAGI. The CDR3 extends over 15 amino acids. The CDR3 reads CATTVTKQSGQPQHF. The CDR3 nucleotides are TGTGCCACTACAGTGACGAAACAATCGGGTCAGCCCCAGCATTTT.

The chain recombines TRBV29-1 with TRBJ2-2, with D unresolved. This CDR3 is 13 amino acids long. Trimming removed 1 base from V and 1 base from J, with 4 bases in between. In germline, CDR1 is SQVTM, CDR2 ANQGSEA. CDR3 loop: CSVEAENTGELFF. The CDR3 DNA sequence: TGCAGCGTTGAAGCGGAGAACACCGGGGAGCTGTTTTTT.

V and J are TRBV12-3 or TRBV12-4 and TRBJ1-1; D not resolved. Trimming took off 4 bases at V and 1 base at J, with 10 bases between the two ends. This CDR3 region has 14 residues. DNA for the CDR3: TGTGCCAGCAGTTCCTACCCTCGGAACACTGAAGCTTTCTTT. This sequence encodes CASSSYPRNTEAFF.

This chain links TRBV6-5 with TRBJ2-7; TRBD2 matches at 9 bases. V shed 5 bases, J shed 4 bases, and the junction held 9 bases outside the gene matches. This CDR3 is 15 amino acids long. Germline V CDR1 and CDR2: MNHEY, SVGAGI. The CDR3 DNA reads TGTGCCAGCAGTCCCCCGGCTAGCGGGGCATACGAGCAGTACTTC. This encodes CASSPPASGAYEQYF.

V usage is TRBV6-2 or TRBV6-3 and J usage is TRBJ2-2, with 8 positions matching TRBD2. V trimming: 7 bases; J trimming: 6 bases; junction bases outside the gene matches: 7. This CDR3 is 14 amino acids long. CDR1 is MNHEY, CDR2 SVGEGT, per germline. The CDR3 region is CASTRGGSPGELFF. CDR3 nucleotide sequence: TGTGCCAGCACCCGGGGGGGATCACCCGGGGAGCTGTTTTTT.

The chain recombines TRBV7-6 with TRBJ1-1; no definite D call. Per the germline V gene, CDR1 is SGHVS and CDR2 is FNYEAQ. Trimming cost V 1 base and J 8 bases, with 5 bases left between them. CDR3 length equals 11 residues. The CDR3 DNA reads TGTGCCAGCAGCTTAGTAAAAGAAGCTTTCTTT. Its translation is CASSLVKEAFF.

This clonotype was recorded a few times. The CDR3 spells CASSADINYGYTF. The CDR3 DNA reads TGTGCCAGCAGCGCGGACATTAACTATGGCTACACCTTC. The chain is built from TRBV28 and TRBJ1-2, with D possibly TRBD1 on 5 matching bases. CDR3 size: 13 residues. Germline loops: CDR1 MDHEN, CDR2 SYDVKM. V shed 6 bases and J shed 1 base, with 9 bases lying between them.

This chain joins TRBV6-2 or TRBV6-3 and TRBJ1-6; possibly TRBD1 for D (6 bases). This CDR3 has 17 residues. Trimming removed 0 bases at V and 7 bases at J, with 16 bases between. Germline CDR1 MNHEY, CDR2 SVGEGT. CDR3 DNA: TGTGCCAGCAGTTACTCTAGGCTCCGGACAGAGAATTCACCCCTCCACTTT. It specifies CASSYSRLRTENSPLHF.

The chain links TRBV7-8 to TRBJ2-1; 10 bases are a match to TRBD1. This CDR3 region has 13 residues. CDR1 is SGHVS and CDR2 is FQNEAQ in the germline V gene. V dropped 6 bases and J dropped 8; count of bases not matched to a gene: 4. DNA for the CDR3: TGTGCCAGCAGTCGACAGGGGGCGCATGAGCAGTTCTTC. Translated: CASSRQGAHEQFF.

The gene calls are TRBV4-1 and TRBJ1-1, with D hard to call. Germline loops: CDR1 MGHRA, CDR2 YSYEKL. V lost 2 bases to trimming and J lost 5 bases, with 15 bases between them. The CDR3 has 15 residues. CDR3 residues: CASSQTPGGYTEAFF. CDR3 nucleotide sequence: TGCGCCAGCAGCCAAACTCCAGGAGGTTATACTGAAGCTTTCTTT.

The rearrangement uses TRBV10-3 and TRBJ2-7; TRBD1 agrees at 8 bases. CDR3 length: 14 residues. Germline values: CDR1 ENHRY, CDR2 SYGVKD. Trimming at V came to 6 bases and at J to 0 bases, leaving 4 bases not matched to a gene. The CDR3 reads CAIRQGESSYEQYF. Written as DNA, the CDR3 is TGTGCCATCAGACAGGGGGAGAGCTCCTACGAGCAGTACTTC.

This sequence joins TRBV6-1 and TRBJ2-7; 8 nucleotides match TRBD2. The CDR3 is 15 residues long. Germline V gives CDR1 MNHNS, CDR2 SASEGT. Unmatched junction bases numbered 7, after V lost 4 bases and J lost 2 bases. The CDR3 sequence: CASSGLAGLAYEQYF. The CDR3 DNA is TGTGCCAGCAGTGGCCTAGCGGGCCTGGCCTACGAGCAGTACTTC.

The chain couples TRBV29-1 to TRBJ1-1; possibly TRBD1 for D (6 bases). V lost 7 bases and J 5 bases, leaving 14 bases between the germline ends. Germline CDR1 reads SQVTM; CDR2 reads ANQGSEA. This CDR3 comprises 12 residues. In DNA, the CDR3 is TGCAGCGCAATCAGGGGTTCTACTGAAGCTTTCTTT. Protein product: CSAIRGSTEAFF.

This sequence joins TRBV5-1 and TRBJ2-3, with D perhaps matching TRBD2 (7 bases). The CDR3 contains 15 residues. The V end was cut by 6 bases, the J end by 7 bases, with 21 bases between. Germline CDR1 and CDR2: SGHRS and YFSETQ. As DNA, the CDR3 is TGCGCCAGCACAGGGACAACTTCCAGCGGGAATACGCAGTATTTT. As protein: CASTGTTSSGNTQYF. The variable domain in full, with the rest retrieved from reference TRBV5-1 and TRBJ2-3, is KAGVTQTPRYLIKTRGQQVTLSCSPISGHRSVSWYQQTPGQGLQFLFEYFSETQRNKGNFPGRFSGRQFSNSRSEMNVSTLELGDSALYLCASTGTTSSGNTQYFGPGTRLTVL.

The chain joins TRBV19 to TRBJ2-1; D tentatively fits TRBD1 or TRBD2 (6 bases each). CDR1 is LNHDA and CDR2 is SQIVND in the germline V gene (reference sequence). Trimming left V 6 bases short and J 0 bases short, with 12 bases between. The CDR3 spans 15 residues. The CDR3 is CASSQGGISYNEQFF. Here the CDR3 DNA reads TGTGCCAGTAGCCAAGGGGGGATCTCCTACAATGAGCAGTTCTTC.

V usage is TRBV6-2 or TRBV6-3 and J usage is TRBJ2-2; D ambiguous. This CDR3 is built from 15 residues. V lost 3 bases and J lost 8, with 16 bases in between. In germline, CDR1 is MNHEY, CDR2 SVGEGT. In nucleotides, the CDR3 is TGTGCCAGCAGTTATGGCCGGCGGTTTGGAGGGGAGCTGTTTTTT. Translated, it gives CASSYGRRFGGELFF.

In its sample, this clonotype was seen a few times. The CDR3 loop reads CATSRVLAGVWDYEQYF. The DNA for the CDR3 is TGTGCCACCAGCAGAGTACTAGCGGGAGTTTGGGACTACGAGCAGTACTTC. The chain employs TRBV15 and TRBJ2-7; 11 bases agree with TRBD2. The CDR3 totals 17 residues. The trim removed 1 base at V and 3 bases at J, leaving 8 bases unmatched. Germline CDR1 reads LNHNV; CDR2 reads YYDKDF (reference sequence).

This clonotype was detected once. Here the CDR3 DNA reads TGTGCCAGCAGTTTATGGCAGGACTATGGCTACACCTTC. Translation: CASSLWQDYGYTF. The rearrangement links TRBV28 to TRBJ1-2; D is unresolved. The CDR3 runs 13 residues. Germline CDR1 MDHEN, CDR2 SYDVKM. V gave up 0 bases and J gave up 3 bases, with 5 bases separating them.

This clonotype was counted between two and nine times. V and J are TRBV12-3 or TRBV12-4 and TRBJ1-6; D call uncertain. Trimming took off 1 base at V and 10 bases at J, with 11 bases between the two ends. The CDR3 covers 14 residues. The CDR3, as DNA: TGTGCCAGCAGTTTAGAACGCATTATCTCACCCCTCCACTTT. Its protein product is CASSLERIISPLHF.

The chain joins TRBV12-3 or TRBV12-4 to TRBJ2-7; D is undetermined. Trimming removed 6 bases at V and 7 bases at J, with 13 bases between. The CDR3 loop spans 12 amino acids. The CDR3: CASSQTPVEQYF. The CDR3 DNA reads as TGTGCCAGCAGCCAGACACCAGTAGAGCAGTACTTC.